These T cell receptor beta chains were read from a single sample in a study of shared T cell receptors in the human thymus. Libraries were prepared by immunoSEQ multiplex PCR; TCRdb keeps only in-frame clonotypes and omits some of them. The sample shows hundreds of thousands of clones, roughly 88% of them seen only once. The data were also submitted as part of a second study, on human thymus T cells.

The sequencing sample was made of thymocytes. Receptor source: a boy in the first two years of life with a congenital heart defect. Both conserved end residues are part of each CDR3. The D gene is left open where the match is weak. Only part of the rows carry a size: once, few, many, or a class if the clone is expanded.

>-|TRBV7-8|TRBJ2-7|-|14
TGTGCCAGCAGCTTAGTACAGGGCTCCCACGAGCAGTACTTC
CASSLVQGSHEQYF
>-|TRBV10-3|TRBJ2-7|-|13
TGTGCCACCACCCCCACAGATTCCTACGAGCAGTACTTC
CATTPTDSYEQYF
>-|TRBV4-3|TRBJ2-7|TRBD1|16
TGCGCCAGCAGCCGGGTCCCCGGGACAGGGCCCTACGAGCAGTACTTC
CASSRVPGTGPYEQYF
>-|TRBV21-1|TRBJ2-7|-|16
TGTGCCAGCAGCAAACCCCCAGGGGGGACGACCTACGAGCAGTACTTC
CASSKPPGGTTYEQYF
>-|TRBV10-2|TRBJ2-7|-|15
TGCGCCAGCAGTGAGTCGGGGGGACAGCAATACGAGCAGTACTTC
CASSESGGQQYEQYF
>-|TRBV10-3|TRBJ2-7|TRBD2|13
TGTGCCATCAGCAAGCGGGAATCCTACGAGCAGTACTTC
CAISKRESYEQYF
>-|TRBV27|TRBJ2-1|TRBD2|14
TGTGCCAGCACACCTGGACTAGACAGCAATGAGCAGTTCTTC
CASTPGLDSNEQFF
>-|TRBV6-6|TRBJ2-3|TRBD2|16
TGTGCCAGCAGTCAGGGACTAGCGGGAGGGACCGATACGCAGTATTTT
CASSQGLAGGTDTQYF
>-|TRBV29-1|TRBJ2-7|-|13
TGCAGCGTTGCACTTTACAGCTCCTACGAGCAGTACTTC
CSVALYSSYEQYF
>-|TRBV27|TRBJ2-1|-|16
TGTGCCAGCAGTCCCCCCCCCAGGGGGGCTTACAATGAGCAGTTCTTC
CASSPPPRGAYNEQFF
>-|TRBV19|TRBJ2-5|TRBD2|14
TGTGCCAGTAGTCTGTTAGCGGGAGGGAAGACCCAGTACTTC
CASSLLAGGKTQYF
>-|TRBV18|TRBJ1-2|TRBD1|15
TGTGCCAGCTCCATTGGGTGGACAGGGCCCTCTGGCTACACCTTC
CASSIGWTGPSGYTF
>once|TRBV7-6|TRBJ2-1|TRBD1|17
TGTGCCAGCAGCTTAGCTACCGGGACAGGGTTTTTCAATGAGCAGTTCTTC
CASSLATGTGFFNEQFF
>-|TRBV7-2|TRBJ1-1|TRBD1|14
TGTGCCAGCAGCCCGGACAGGGGTTTCACTGAAGCTTTCTTT
CASSPDRGFTEAFF
>-|TRBV7-9|TRBJ2-2|TRBD1|16
TGTGCCAGCAGATTTTCCGGGACAGGGAACACCGGGGAGCTGTTTTTT
CASRFSGTGNTGELFF
>-|TRBV28|TRBJ1-2|-|14
TGTGCCAGCAGTTTTTGCAGGGCAAACTGTGGCTACACCTTC
CASSFCRANCGYTF
>-|TRBV11-3|TRBJ2-7|TRBD2|16
TGTGCCAGCAGCACAAGCTCCGGGACTAGCGGGAGGGAGCAGTACTTC
CASSTSSGTSGREQYF
>-|TRBV30|TRBJ2-3|-|15
TGTGCCTGGAGTGTGGGGGGGGCGGGCACAGATACGCAGTATTTT
CAWSVGGAGTDTQYF
>-|TRBV15|TRBJ2-7|-|15
TGTGCCACCAGCAGAGACGATGGGGCTTCCTACGAGCAGTACTTC
CATSRDDGASYEQYF
>-|TRBV15|TRBJ1-2|-|15
TGTGCCACCAGCAGACCACCTGGTCAGGACTATGGCTACACCTTC
CATSRPPGQDYGYTF
>-|TRBV2|TRBJ2-7|TRBD1|11
TGTGCCAGTCGGGACAGATACGAGCAGTACTTC
CASRDRYEQYF
>-|TRBV7-2|TRBJ2-5|-|17
TGTGCCAGCAGCTTAGTAGGGGGGCGGGGGTTCCAAGAGACCCAGTACTTC
CASSLVGGRGFQETQYF
>-|TRBV6-1|TRBJ2-7|TRBD2|14
TGTGCCAGCAGTGGGCGGGGGGCAGTCTACGAGCAGTACTTC
CASSGRGAVYEQYF
>-|TRBV13|TRBJ2-7|TRBD2|15
TGTGCCAGCAGCTTAGTAACTAGCGGGAGCTACGAGCAGTACTTC
CASSLVTSGSYEQYF
>-|TRBV28|TRBJ2-7|-|14
TGTGCCAGCAGTGTGACCGGGCCCTCAGGGGAGCAGTACTTC
CASSVTGPSGEQYF
>once|TRBV25-1|TRBJ1-1|-|15
TGTGCCAGCAGTGTAGACCAGGGGAAGAGGACTGAAGCTTTCTTT
CASSVDQGKRTEAFF
>-|TRBV6-1|TRBJ2-1|-|15
TGTGCCAGCAGTGACTCTGGCAGGCTCTACAATGAGCAGTTCTTC
CASSDSGRLYNEQFF
>few|TRBV5-4|TRBJ2-7|-|15
TGTGCCAGCAGCCCCACAGGGGAAGGGACTCACGAGCAGTACTTC
CASSPTGEGTHEQYF
>-|TRBV5-1|TRBJ2-2|TRBD1|15
TGCGCCAGCAGCTTCGGACAGGCTAACCCCGGGGAGCTGTTTTTT
CASSFGQANPGELFF
>-|TRBV7-2|TRBJ2-5|-|15
TGTGCCAGCAGCCCGCCCGGTGCCCACAGAGAGACCCAGTACTTC
CASSPPGAHRETQYF
>-|TRBV10-2|TRBJ2-1|TRBD2|20
TGCGCCAGCAGCCACCCCGGGACTAGCGGGAGGGCCGGGGTCGACAATGAGCAGTTCTTC
CASSHPGTSGRAGVDNEQFF
>-|TRBV5-8|TRBJ2-1|-|14
TGTGCCAGCAGCCCGCGGCGGGACCACAATGAGCAGTTCTTC
CASSPRRDHNEQFF